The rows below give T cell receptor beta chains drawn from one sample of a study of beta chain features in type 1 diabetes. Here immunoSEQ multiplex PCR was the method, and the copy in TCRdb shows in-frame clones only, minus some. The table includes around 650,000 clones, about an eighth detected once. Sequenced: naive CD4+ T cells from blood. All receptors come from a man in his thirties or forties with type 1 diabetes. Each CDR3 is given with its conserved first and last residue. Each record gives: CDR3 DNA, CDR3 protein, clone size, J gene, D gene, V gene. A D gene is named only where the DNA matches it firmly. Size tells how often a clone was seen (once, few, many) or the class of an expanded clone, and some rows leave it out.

CDR3nt: TGCGCCAGCAGCCCGTACCAAGAGACCCAGTACTTC; CDR3aa: CASSPYQETQYF; abundance: -; j_gene: TRBJ2-5; d_gene: -; v_gene: TRBV5-1
CDR3nt: TGTGCCAACCGCCAGGGATCCTCCTATGGCTACACCTTC; CDR3aa: CANRQGSSYGYTF; abundance: few; j_gene: TRBJ1-2; d_gene: -; v_gene: TRBV13
CDR3nt: TGTGCCAGCAGCTTAGGGTTCTCTGGAAACACCATATATTTT; CDR3aa: CASSLGFSGNTIYF; abundance: -; j_gene: TRBJ1-3; d_gene: -; v_gene: TRBV7-9
CDR3nt: TGTGCCAGCAGCCAAGGAGGGGCGCAAGAGACCCAGTACTTC; CDR3aa: CASSQGGAQETQYF; abundance: -; j_gene: TRBJ2-5; d_gene: -; v_gene: TRBV4-2
CDR3nt: TGTGCCAGCAGGACAGGCCCCCCGGGCTCGGGCTACACCTTC; CDR3aa: CASRTGPPGSGYTF; abundance: few; j_gene: TRBJ1-2; d_gene: -; v_gene: TRBV2
CDR3nt: TGTGCCAGCAGCCAAGTCCGGACAGGGGCGGGCGAGCAGTACTTC; CDR3aa: CASSQVRTGAGEQYF; abundance: -; j_gene: TRBJ2-7; d_gene: TRBD1; v_gene: TRBV14
CDR3nt: TGCGCCAGCAGCTTGGATGGGGTGAATGGCTACACCTTC; CDR3aa: CASSLDGVNGYTF; abundance: -; j_gene: TRBJ1-2; d_gene: -; v_gene: TRBV5-1
CDR3nt: TGTGCCAGTAGTATAGATCAGAACCGGAAACAAGAGACCCAGTACTTC; CDR3aa: CASSIDQNRKQETQYF; abundance: few; j_gene: TRBJ2-5; d_gene: -; v_gene: TRBV19
CDR3nt: TGTGCCAGCAGCGTGACTAGCGGGGGGGCAAGGAGCACAGATACGCAGTATTTT; CDR3aa: CASSVTSGGARSTDTQYF; abundance: few; j_gene: TRBJ2-3; d_gene: TRBD2; v_gene: TRBV11-2
CDR3nt: TGTGCCAGCAGCTTCGATCGGACCGCGCCCCAGTACTTC; CDR3aa: CASSFDRTAPQYF; abundance: -; j_gene: TRBJ2-5; d_gene: -; v_gene: TRBV7-9
CDR3nt: TGTGCCAGCTCACCACCGACAAGCGATGAGCAGTTCTTC; CDR3aa: CASSPPTSDEQFF; abundance: -; j_gene: TRBJ2-1; d_gene: -; v_gene: TRBV18
CDR3nt: TGTGCCAGCAGCTTAATCGCTCAGGAAAAACTGTTTTTT; CDR3aa: CASSLIAQEKLFF; abundance: -; j_gene: TRBJ1-4; d_gene: -; v_gene: TRBV7-2
CDR3nt: TGTGCCAGCACCACGGCGGACAGGGATGGCGGCTACACCTTC; CDR3aa: CASTTADRDGGYTF; abundance: -; j_gene: TRBJ1-2; d_gene: TRBD1; v_gene: TRBV28
CDR3nt: TGTGCCAGCAGCACAGGGTCTGGTTCACCCCTCCACTTT; CDR3aa: CASSTGSGSPLHF; abundance: -; j_gene: TRBJ1-6; d_gene: -; v_gene: TRBV28
CDR3nt: TGTGCCAGCAGGGCAGGGATACGAGAAAAACTGTTTTTT; CDR3aa: CASRAGIREKLFF; abundance: few; j_gene: TRBJ1-4; d_gene: -; v_gene: TRBV7-9
CDR3nt: TGTGCCAGCAGCTCTAGAAGGGGCACAGATACGCAGTATTTT; CDR3aa: CASSSRRGTDTQYF; abundance: few; j_gene: TRBJ2-3; d_gene: -; v_gene: TRBV5-6
CDR3nt: TGTGCCAGCAGTGAAGCCCAGGGGAATACGCAGTATTTT; CDR3aa: CASSEAQGNTQYF; abundance: -; j_gene: TRBJ2-3; d_gene: -; v_gene: TRBV2
CDR3nt: TGTGCCACCAGCAGAGGTCAGGGCCAAGAGACCCAGTACTTC; CDR3aa: CATSRGQGQETQYF; abundance: -; j_gene: TRBJ2-5; d_gene: -; v_gene: TRBV15
CDR3nt: TGTGCCAGCAGCGGTTACCGGGAGGCCACCAATGAGCAGTTCTTC; CDR3aa: CASSGYREATNEQFF; abundance: -; j_gene: TRBJ2-1; d_gene: TRBD2; v_gene: TRBV9
CDR3nt: TGTGCCAGCAGTCGGGTGGCTGAGCAGTTCTTC; CDR3aa: CASSRVAEQFF; abundance: -; j_gene: TRBJ2-1; d_gene: -; v_gene: TRBV2
CDR3nt: TGTGCCAGCAGCTTGGTCCGGACGGGGGGTTGGTCGGATACGCAGTATTTT; CDR3aa: CASSLVRTGGWSDTQYF; abundance: -; j_gene: TRBJ2-3; d_gene: TRBD2; v_gene: TRBV5-4
CDR3nt: TGTGCCAGTAGTATACGTGGGGCCAACGTCCTGACTTTC; CDR3aa: CASSIRGANVLTF; abundance: -; j_gene: TRBJ2-6; d_gene: -; v_gene: TRBV19
CDR3nt: TGTGCCAGCAGCCTACGGACAGGAGGAACGGGAAACACCATATATTTT; CDR3aa: CASSLRTGGTGNTIYF; abundance: -; j_gene: TRBJ1-3; d_gene: TRBD1; v_gene: TRBV7-9
CDR3nt: TGCGCCAGCAGCTTGGCTGGCACTGGAGAGACCCAGTACTTC; CDR3aa: CASSLAGTGETQYF; abundance: few; j_gene: TRBJ2-5; d_gene: -; v_gene: TRBV5-1
CDR3nt: TGTGCCAGCAGCCGAGTCAGGGAGTCTGGCTACACCTTC; CDR3aa: CASSRVRESGYTF; abundance: few; j_gene: TRBJ1-2; d_gene: -; v_gene: TRBV6-5
CDR3nt: TGTGCCAGCAGTGAAAGCGTACAGGGGGCCTACGAGCAGTACTTC; CDR3aa: CASSESVQGAYEQYF; abundance: few; j_gene: TRBJ2-7; d_gene: TRBD1; v_gene: TRBV25-1
CDR3nt: TGTGCCAGCAGTGAAGGGGGCGGCAATCAGCCCCAGCATTTT; CDR3aa: CASSEGGGNQPQHF; abundance: few; j_gene: TRBJ1-5; d_gene: -; v_gene: TRBV25-1
CDR3nt: TGTGCCTCCTCTGAGGGGGCAGGGGATGAGCAGTTCTTC; CDR3aa: CASSEGAGDEQFF; abundance: few; j_gene: TRBJ2-1; d_gene: TRBD1; v_gene: TRBV30
CDR3nt: TGTGCCAGCTCACCTACAGTAACAGGGATCGGCTACACCTTC; CDR3aa: CASSPTVTGIGYTF; abundance: -; j_gene: TRBJ1-2; d_gene: -; v_gene: TRBV18
CDR3nt: TGTGCCAGCAGTGACTCGAGTCGTGGCTACACCTTC; CDR3aa: CASSDSSRGYTF; abundance: -; j_gene: TRBJ1-2; d_gene: -; v_gene: TRBV6-4
CDR3nt: TGTGCCAGCAGCTCCATTTATACAGATACGCAGTATTTT; CDR3aa: CASSSIYTDTQYF; abundance: -; j_gene: TRBJ2-3; d_gene: -; v_gene: TRBV11-2
CDR3nt: TGTGCTAGCAGCTTAGGGGGCTCCTACAATGAGCAGTTCTTC; CDR3aa: CASSLGGSYNEQFF; abundance: few; j_gene: TRBJ2-1; d_gene: -; v_gene: TRBV7-7
CDR3nt: TGTGCCAGCTCACCCGGACAGGGTCCTTACAATGAGCAGTTCTTC; CDR3aa: CASSPGQGPYNEQFF; abundance: few; j_gene: TRBJ2-1; d_gene: TRBD1; v_gene: TRBV18
CDR3nt: TGTGCCAGCAGCTTACTCAACAGTCAGCCCCAGCATTTT; CDR3aa: CASSLLNSQPQHF; abundance: few; j_gene: TRBJ1-5; d_gene: -; v_gene: TRBV7-9
CDR3nt: TGTGCCAGCTCACCAGGGACAGACTACGAGCAGTACTTC; CDR3aa: CASSPGTDYEQYF; abundance: -; j_gene: TRBJ2-7; d_gene: TRBD1; v_gene: TRBV18
CDR3nt: TGTGCCAGCAGTACACAGGGTGGGCGTCAAGAGACCCAGTACTTC; CDR3aa: CASSTQGGRQETQYF; abundance: once; j_gene: TRBJ2-5; d_gene: -; v_gene: TRBV7-2
CDR3nt: TGTGCCTGGAGAGAGGTGGCAGAGACCCAGTACTTC; CDR3aa: CAWREVAETQYF; abundance: few; j_gene: TRBJ2-5; d_gene: -; v_gene: TRBV30
CDR3nt: TGTGCCAGCAGCGAGGACAGTCATGCCTACGAGCAGTACTTC; CDR3aa: CASSEDSHAYEQYF; abundance: -; j_gene: TRBJ2-7; d_gene: -; v_gene: TRBV9
CDR3nt: TGTGCCAGCAGCCTCACGACCCCGACTAGCCGGAACAATGAGCAGTTCTTC; CDR3aa: CASSLTTPTSRNNEQFF; abundance: few; j_gene: TRBJ2-1; d_gene: TRBD2; v_gene: TRBV9
CDR3nt: TGTGCCCACGACAGTGGAGTTCAGCAGTACTTC; CDR3aa: CAHDSGVQQYF; abundance: -; j_gene: TRBJ2-7; d_gene: -; v_gene: TRBV7-9
CDR3nt: TGTGCCAGTAGCTACTCGGAAAATTCACCCCTCCACTTT; CDR3aa: CASSYSENSPLHF; abundance: few; j_gene: TRBJ1-6; d_gene: -; v_gene: TRBV19
CDR3nt: TGTGCCAGCAGCTTGGCCGGGCAGAATTATGGCTACACCTTC; CDR3aa: CASSLAGQNYGYTF; abundance: -; j_gene: TRBJ1-2; d_gene: -; v_gene: TRBV5-4
CDR3nt: TGTGCCACCAGCTCATTTGGCCAGGGCATAGATACGCAGTATTTT; CDR3aa: CATSSFGQGIDTQYF; abundance: -; j_gene: TRBJ2-3; d_gene: -; v_gene: TRBV15
CDR3nt: TGTGCCAGCAGCTTAACTGCCGGGGAGCTGTTTTTT; CDR3aa: CASSLTAGELFF; abundance: -; j_gene: TRBJ2-2; d_gene: -; v_gene: TRBV13
CDR3nt: TGTGCCAGCAGCTTGTGGAGCGGGGGCCTCACCGGGGAGCTGTTTTTT; CDR3aa: CASSLWSGGLTGELFF; abundance: few; j_gene: TRBJ2-2; d_gene: TRBD2; v_gene: TRBV11-2